This T cell receptor (beta chain) was recorded in a study of blood T cell repertoires in COVID-19. Study in general: PBMCs, B-cell-depleted T cells, or T cells provided the cDNA or gDNA that made up the material.

CDR1 ENHRY and CDR2 SYGVKD come from the germline V gene. The germline V and J ends were trimmed by 10 bases and 0 bases, with 13 bases remaining between them. This CDR3 has 14 residues. TCRdb's table, derived via immunoSEQ multiplex PCR, lists solely in-frame clones and lacks some. The table has about 260,000 clones, 75% to 90% seen once. This chain joins TRBV10-3 and TRBJ1-3, with D unresolved. The receptor was isolated from a man in his thirties or forties with active or convalescent COVID-19. Sequenced sample: peripheral blood. The CDR3 is CANLRENSGNTIYF. DNA of the CDR3: TGTGCCAACCTCCGGGAAAACTCTGGAAACACCATATATTTT.